Many counts were recorded for the clone carrying this T cell receptor (beta chain). A roughly 9.3 ml volume of fresh peripheral blood provided the PBMCs. This sample is drawn from a study of T cells in Graves' hyperthyroidism and ophthalmopathy. The CDR3 contains 12 residues. CDR1 is SGHTA, CDR2 FQGNSA, per germline. With 4 bases removed from V and 10 bases from J, the gap between germline ends came to 13 bases. RNA transcripts were the template for amplifying TCR beta CDR3 regions. HTBI primers were employed in a first-round RT-PCR of the TCR CDR3. MiXCR, run by TCRdb on the multiplex PCR reads, gives a single entry per CDR3 protein. The sample holds 450,000 to 600,000 distinct CDR3 sequences, 15% to 20% seen once.

The chain is built from TRBV7-2 and TRBJ1-1; D is unresolved. Sequencing input: blood. The source of this sequence is a man in his forties with Graves' ophthalmopathy. The CDR3 reads CASSSPLVGAFF. CDR3 in DNA: TGTGCCAGCAGCTCCCCTCTAGTAGGAGCTTTCTTT.